This T cell receptor (beta chain) was recovered during a study of beta chain features in type 1 diabetes. The study, taken as a whole, reports: The study found moderately but significantly shorter TCRB CDR3s in all four CD4+ subsets of Type 1 diabetes patients.

This clone was counted only a few times. Its specificity is unknown. The same CDR3 also results from other DNA sequences found in this sample. cDNA synthesis used the whole RNA isolate, giving expressed TCRB sequences. Method: immunoSEQ multiplex PCR; TCRdb's copy keeps in-frame clones and lacks some. The sample has a few hundred thousand clones; roughly an eighth are singletons. The origin of this receptor is a man younger than 40 with type 1 diabetes. The sample taken for sequencing was naive CD4+ T cells from blood.

The CDR3 spells CASSVAGNYNEQFF. As DNA, the CDR3 is TGTGCCAGCAGCGTAGCGGGAAACTACAATGAGCAGTTCTTC. The chain carries TRBV9 and TRBJ2-1, with D possibly TRBD2 on 5 matching bases. Germline V gene lookup returns CDR1 SGDLS and CDR2 YYNGEE. The CDR3 extends over 14 amino acids. Trimming removed 0 bases at V and 3 bases at J, with 7 bases between.